These 8 T cell receptor beta chains originate from one sample sequenced in a study of cytomegalovirus exposure and HLA in healthy donors. Primers included in the PCR were 60 Vbeta and 13 Jbeta primers. Only in-frame clones appear in the TCRdb table, and some are missing; sequencing was by immunoSEQ multiplex PCR. The repertoire holds around 130,000 clones, with 80% as singletons. Material: PBMCs. Receptors were obtained from a man in his forties in good health and CMV-seronegative.

With respect to this clone: The identical CDR3 is also encoded by other nucleotide sequences in the sample. V is TRBV4-1 and J is TRBJ2-7; 10 positions agree with TRBD1. The CDR3 has 15 residues. Germline-derived CDR1 and CDR2 are MGHRA and YSYEKL. V trimming: 1 base; J trimming: 4 bases; junction bases outside the gene matches: 4. The CDR3 loop is CASSQGQGASYEQYF. DNA for the CDR3: TGCGCCAGCAGCCAAGGACAGGGGGCGTCTTACGAGCAGTACTTC.

The chain's CDR3 is CASATGEYNEQFF. The CDR3 bases are TGTGCCAGCGCTACCGGGGAGTACAATGAGCAGTTCTTC. The chain carries TRBV7-2 and TRBJ2-1; the D gene is possibly TRBD2 (5 bases). Deletions cut 8 bases from V and 4 bases from J, with 12 bases between. CDR1 SGHTA and CDR2 FQGNSA come from the germline V gene. This CDR3 has 13 amino acids.

The sample holds one count of this clone. This rearrangement joins TRBV7-2 to TRBJ2-7, with 9 bases aligning to TRBD2. Unmatched junction bases numbered 2, after V lost 1 base and J lost 1 base. From germline, CDR1 is SGHTA and CDR2 FQGNSA. The CDR3 contains 15 residues. This CDR3 is CASSLEAGGSYEQYF. CDR3 sequence (DNA): TGTGCCAGCAGCTTAGAAGCGGGGGGATCCTACGAGCAGTACTTC.

This clone has only a few counts. The chain is built from TRBV7-2 and TRBJ2-7; TRBD2 is a possible D gene (5 bases). This CDR3 spans 15 amino acids. Deletions cut 0 bases from V and 6 bases from J, with 15 bases between. The germline CDR1 and CDR2 sequences are SGHTA and FQGNSA. CDR3 region: CASSLASSTYGEQYF. The DNA of the CDR3 is TGTGCCAGCAGCTTAGCGTCTAGCACCTACGGCGAGCAGTACTTC.

The chain combines TRBV19 with TRBJ2-3; D unclear. V lost 6 bases and J 6 bases, leaving 7 bases between the germline ends. Germline V gives CDR1 LNHDA, CDR2 SQIVND (reference sequence). The CDR3 spans 11 residues. The CDR3 nucleotides read TGTGCCAGTAGAGTGGGCGATACGCAGTATTTT. Amino acids: CASRVGDTQYF.

This chain connects TRBV18 to TRBJ2-1; the D gene is possibly TRBD2 (5 bases). Trimming stripped 3 bases from V and 14 bases from J, with 20 bases between. This CDR3 comprises 14 residues. Per the germline V gene, CDR1 is KGHSH and CDR2 is LQKENI. The CDR3 here is CASSPSRLRGEEFF. For the CDR3, the DNA is TGTGCCAGCTCACCGTCCCGGCTTCGGGGAGAAGAGTTCTTC.

The V gene is TRBV29-1, the J gene TRBJ2-7, with 7 bases matching TRBD1. Germline CDR1 reads SQVTM; CDR2 reads ANQGSEA. Losses at the gene ends were 6 bases for V and 2 bases for J; bases not matched to a gene: 13. This CDR3 has 15 amino acids. CDR3 loop: CSVTFPGQKTYEQYF. The CDR3 DNA sequence: TGCAGCGTAACATTTCCGGGACAGAAAACCTACGAGCAGTACTTC.

CDR3 nucleotide sequence: TGTGCCAGCACCCACAGGGACGGAAACACCATATATTTT. This encodes CASTHRDGNTIYF. The chain has TRBV2 and TRBJ1-3; D perhaps matches TRBD1 (6 bases). CDR1 SNHLY and CDR2 FYNNEI come from the germline V gene. V lost 7 bases and J lost 4, with 11 bases in between. The CDR3 is 13 amino acids.